Below are 14 T cell receptor beta chains sequenced from a single sample in a study of blood T cell repertoires in COVID-19. The table came from immunoSEQ multiplex PCR; TCRdb's copy has only in-frame clones and leaves some out. The table shows more than 300,000 clones, with about nine tenths occurring only once. Input material: peripheral blood. The source is a woman aged 25 to 45 with COVID-19, enrolled during active disease.

V and J are TRBV19 and TRBJ1-5; 7 bases fit TRBD1. The V gene's germline CDR1 is LNHDA and CDR2 SQIVND (reference sequence). V lost 5 bases, J lost 5 bases, and 6 bases stayed unmatched. CDR3 size: 14 residues. This CDR3 is CASSSGQLYQPQHF. CDR3 sequence (DNA): TGTGCCAGTAGTTCGGGACAGCTATATCAGCCCCAGCATTTT. Using reference TRBV19 and TRBJ1-5 for the parts outside the CDR3, the full variable domain is DGGITQSPKYLFRKEGQNVTLSCEQNLNHDAMYWYRQDPGQGLRLIYYSQIVNDFQKGDIAEGYSVSREKKESFPLTVTSAQKNPTAFYLCASSSGQLYQPQHFGDGTRLSIL.

This rearrangement joins TRBV7-2 to TRBJ1-4; 7 nucleotides line up with TRBD1. The CDR3 has 15 residues. Germline V gives CDR1 SGHTA, CDR2 FQGNSA. V lost 6 bases and J lost 4; bases outside the gene matches: 8. The CDR3 is CASRKTGVLNEKLFF. In DNA, the CDR3 is TGTGCCAGCAGGAAAACAGGGGTCCTTAATGAAAAACTGTTTTTT.

Here the CDR3 DNA reads TGTGCCTGGGGCCCAGGGATCAGCAATCAGCCCCAGCATTTT. It translates to CAWGPGISNQPQHF. The rearrangement uses TRBV30 and TRBJ1-5, with D possibly being TRBD1 (5 bases). V shed 5 bases and J shed 1 base, with 12 bases lying between them. Germline V CDR1 and CDR2: GTSNPN, SVGIG (reference sequence). The CDR3 contains 14 residues.

Note on this clone: Other DNA sequences from this sample encode an identical CDR3 as well. The rearrangement uses TRBV24-1 and TRBJ2-5; possibly TRBD2 for D (6 bases). Trimming left V 3 bases short and J 4 bases short, with 11 bases between. The CDR3 spans 14 residues. Germline V gene data show CDR1 as KGHDR and CDR2 as SFDVKD. The CDR3 here is CATSDPGGGETQYF. In DNA form, the CDR3 reads TGTGCCACCAGTGATCCCGGGGGAGGAGAGACCCAGTACTTC.

The V and J genes are TRBV7-8 and TRBJ2-7; TRBD1 aligns across 10 bases. The CDR3 is 14 residues long. Germline V gene sequence: CDR1 SGHVS, CDR2 FQNEAQ. J was trimmed by 7 bases and V by 3 bases; bases with no gene match: 6. The CDR3 sequence is CASSFDRGQGEQYF. For the CDR3, the DNA is TGTGCCAGCAGCTTTGACAGGGGGCAAGGGGAGCAGTACTTC.

The chain carries TRBV5-4 and TRBJ1-1; no firm D call. The CDR3 spans 12 residues. The germline V gene encodes CDR1 SGHNT and CDR2 YYREEE (reference sequence). With 5 bases removed from V and 4 bases from J, the gap between germline ends came to 9 bases. The CDR3 nucleotides are TGTGCCAGCAGAAGGGAGGGCACTGAAGCTTTCTTT. This sequence encodes CASRREGTEAFF.

V is TRBV4-1 and J is TRBJ1-1; no definite D call. CDR1 is MGHRA, CDR2 YSYEKL, per germline. Trimming removed 8 bases at V and 5 bases at J, with 18 bases between. The CDR3 runs to 14 residues. CDR3 sequence: CASGSVEGRTEAFF. CDR3 sequence (DNA): TGCGCCAGCGGAAGTGTGGAGGGAAGAACTGAAGCTTTCTTT.

This chain joins TRBV28 and TRBJ2-3; 7 bases are a match to TRBD2. CDR1 MDHEN and CDR2 SYDVKM come from the germline V gene. J lost 3 bases, V lost 4 bases, and 16 bases had no gene match. The CDR3 contains 18 residues. CDR3 loop: CASSSSYGTPGGTDTQYF. CDR3 nucleotide sequence: TGTGCCAGCAGTTCATCTTACGGGACCCCGGGGGGAACAGATACGCAGTATTTT. Together with reference TRBV28 and TRBJ2-3, the CDR3 gives the full variable domain: DVKVTQSSRYLVKRTGEKVFLECVQDMDHENMFWYRQDPGLGLRLIYFSYDVKMKEKGDIPEGYSVSREKKERFSLILESASTNQTSMYLCASSSSYGTPGGTDTQYFGPGTRLTVL.

Many counts were recorded for this clone. The rearrangement links TRBV25-1 to TRBJ1-3, with no clear D. The germline CDR1 and CDR2 sequences are MGHDK and SYGVNS. The CDR3 has 14 residues. The germline V and J ends were trimmed by 3 bases and 4 bases, with 10 bases remaining between them. The CDR3 loop is CASSDEGWGNTIYF. In DNA, the CDR3 is TGTGCCAGCAGTGACGAGGGATGGGGAAACACCATATATTTT.

The V and J genes are TRBV28 and TRBJ1-5; TRBD1 aligns across 7 bases. Germline V lookup: CDR1 MDHEN, CDR2 SYDVKM. J was trimmed by 5 bases and V by 2 bases; bases with no gene match: 6. The CDR3 consists of 15 residues. CDR3 region: CASSLAQTGYQPQHF. CDR3 in DNA: TGTGCCAGCAGTTTAGCCCAGACAGGGTATCAGCCCCAGCATTTT.

This chain links TRBV9 with TRBJ1-2, with a weak D call TRBD1 (6 bases). The CDR3 sequence is 14 residues long. V dropped 3 bases and J dropped 6 bases, with 15 bases sitting between them. Germline assignment: CDR1 SGDLS and CDR2 YYNGEE. The CDR3 region has the DNA TGTGCCAGCAGCGCCCGGACAGCGGTTGATGGCTACACCTTC. Protein product: CASSARTAVDGYTF.

The chain recombines TRBV3-1 (or the pseudogene TRBV3-2) with TRBJ1-2; D is unresolved. The CDR3 loop spans 16 amino acids. V lost 4 bases and J lost 3, with 18 bases in between. CDR1 is LGHDT and CDR2 is YNNKEL in the germline V gene (reference sequence). This chain's CDR3 is CASSPPEAAGYYGYTF. The DNA for the CDR3 is TGTGCCAGCAGCCCACCAGAGGCGGCCGGCTACTATGGCTACACCTTC.

This clone was observed a single time. V is TRBV7-2 and J is TRBJ1-3; D is unclear. The germline V and J ends were trimmed by 7 bases and 0 bases, with 10 bases remaining between them. Germline-derived CDR1 and CDR2 are SGHTA and FQGNSA. CDR3 length equals 14 residues. Written as DNA, the CDR3 is TGTGCCAGCATCACGACAAACTCTGGAAACACCATATATTTT. This codes for CASITTNSGNTIYF.

The genes are TRBV2 and TRBJ1-2; 9 bases agree with TRBD1. With 5 bases clipped from V and 8 bases from J, the junction kept 9 bases outside the gene matches. The CDR3 sequence is 14 residues long. Germline CDR1 and CDR2: SNHLY and FYNNEI. The CDR3 nucleotides read TGTGCCAGCAGTCCGGGACAGGGACCAAGGGGCTACACCTTC. Translating gives CASSPGQGPRGYTF. Using reference TRBV2 and TRBJ1-2 for the parts outside the CDR3, the full variable domain is EPEVTQTPSHQVTQMGQEVILRCVPISNHLYFYWYRQILGQKVEFLVSFYNNEISEKSEIFDDQFSVERPDGSNFTLKIRSTKLEDSAMYFCASSPGQGPRGYTFGSGTRLTVV.